This is a list of T cell receptor beta chains from one sample in a study of CD8 T cells in ankylosing spondylitis. TCRdb re-called the 5' RACE reads with MiXCR, one entry per CDR3 protein. The data hold 85,000 to 100,000 distinct CDR3 sequences, with about 8.5% observed a single time. Input material: blood, either unsorted or a sorted T cell fraction (not recorded which). The receptors were gathered from a male donor with ankylosing spondylitis or in good health (not recorded which). CDR3s leave out the opening cysteine and the closing phenylalanine or tryptophan. Each record gives: CDR3 length, J gene, V gene, D gene, CDR3 protein. The D gene is left open where the match is weak.

9,TRBJ1-2,TRBV20-1,NA,SARVLYGYT
11,TRBJ2-3,TRBV18,NA,ASSLQGGDTQY
13,TRBJ2-7,TRBV27,NA,ASSLAPGQAYEQY
12,TRBJ2-1,TRBV7-2,TRBD2,ASRWGRALNEQF
12,TRBJ1-2,TRBV3-1,TRBD1,ASSQGQGDYGYT
14,TRBJ2-7,TRBV7-8,TRBD2,ASSGTSGTTTYEQY
14,TRBJ1-1,TRBV5-5,TRBD1,ASSFYSRQGATEAF
11,TRBJ1-3,TRBV5-6,TRBD1,ASGQGAGNTIY
12,TRBJ2-3,TRBV10-3,TRBD2,AIRTSGSTDTQY
14,TRBJ1-2,TRBV4-1,NA,ASSLIRVTADYGYT
14,TRBJ2-1,TRBV5-1,TRBD2,ASSWAGTSGLNEQF
12,TRBJ1-3,TRBV10-2,TRBD1,ASGRGISGNTIY
11,TRBJ1-1,TRBV6-2/TRBV6-3,NA,ASSSVMDTEAF
12,TRBJ2-1,TRBV7-3,NA,ASSLSRGPTEQF
13,TRBJ1-1,TRBV4-2,NA,ASSQVSGEGNEAF
12,TRBJ2-1,TRBV7-2,NA,ASSFASSYNEQF
12,TRBJ2-3,TRBV10-3,NA,AISALDPTDTQY
11,TRBJ1-1,TRBV5-1,TRBD1,ASSLTGAAEAF
14,TRBJ2-3,TRBV7-2,TRBD1,ASSLDGTGILDTQY
14,TRBJ2-3,TRBV5-1,TRBD2,ASSPSGASLSDTQY
14,TRBJ2-7,TRBV7-2,TRBD2,ASSLAPAGEGYEQY
15,TRBJ2-7,TRBV7-2,NA,ASSLTVGTTRAYEQY
14,TRBJ1-1,TRBV12-3/TRBV12-4,NA,ASSFGSRGRNTEAF
14,TRBJ2-3,TRBV4-1,TRBD1,ASSHGTAYSTDTQY
12,TRBJ2-5,TRBV12-3/TRBV12-4,NA,ASSLGSPRETQY
13,TRBJ2-5,TRBV5-5,NA,ASSLPQGSQETQY
13,TRBJ2-3,TRBV12-3/TRBV12-4,TRBD2,ASSLVYGRSDTQY
12,TRBJ2-3,TRBV20-1,NA,SALGDSITDTQY
15,TRBJ1-4,TRBV20-1,TRBD1,SARAFGQEATNEKLF
12,TRBJ2-7,TRBV11-2,NA,ASSLGRTSYEQY
11,TRBJ2-5,TRBV20-1,NA,SARGGGVETQY
11,TRBJ1-5,TRBV7-7,NA,ASSADPNQPQH
7,TRBJ2-3,TRBV5-1,NA,ASSYTQY
13,TRBJ2-1,TRBV20-1,TRBD1,SARDGQGSYNEQF
14,TRBJ2-7,TRBV20-1,NA,SARAADREGPYEQY
12,TRBJ2-1,TRBV7-9,TRBD1,ASSPGQGNNEQF
11,TRBJ2-7,TRBV14,NA,ASSQVDTSEQY